This T cell receptor (beta chain) was documented in a study of T cell changes during pregnancy in multiple sclerosis. Germline lookup yields CDR1 MNHEY and CDR2 SVGAGI. Trimming took 5 bases from V and 4 from J; bases not matched to a gene: 7. The CDR3 spans 14 residues. Here immunoSEQ multiplex PCR was the method, and the copy in TCRdb shows in-frame clones only, minus some. The data contain about 31,000 clones, 87% of them seen just once; the ten biggest clones take up roughly 10%. This receptor was taken from a female donor with multiple sclerosis, enrolled in a pregnancy study. The chain uses TRBV6-5 and TRBJ1-1; 7 bases agree with TRBD1. Sequenced material: CD8+ T cells from peripheral blood mononuclear cells, taken in the first trimester of pregnancy. CDR3 in DNA: TGTGCCAGCAGTAAGGGACAGCTTTCCACTGAAGCTTTCTTT. Translating gives CASSKGQLSTEAFF.